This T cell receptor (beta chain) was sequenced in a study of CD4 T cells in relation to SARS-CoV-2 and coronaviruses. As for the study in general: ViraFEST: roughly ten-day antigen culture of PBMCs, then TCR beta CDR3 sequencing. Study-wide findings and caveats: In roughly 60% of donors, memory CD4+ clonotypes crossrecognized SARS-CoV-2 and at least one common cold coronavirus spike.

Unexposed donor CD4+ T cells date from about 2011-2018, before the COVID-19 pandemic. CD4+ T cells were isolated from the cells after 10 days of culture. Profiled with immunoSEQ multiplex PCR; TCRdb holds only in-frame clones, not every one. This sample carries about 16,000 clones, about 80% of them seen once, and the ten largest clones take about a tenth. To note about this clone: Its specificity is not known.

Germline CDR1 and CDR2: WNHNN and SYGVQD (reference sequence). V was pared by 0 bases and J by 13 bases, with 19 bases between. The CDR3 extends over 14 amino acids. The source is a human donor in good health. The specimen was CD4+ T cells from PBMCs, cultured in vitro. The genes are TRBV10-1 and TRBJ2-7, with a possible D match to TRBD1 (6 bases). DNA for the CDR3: TGCGCCAGCAGTGAGTCAGGAAAACAGGGATCGAGTTACTTC. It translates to CASSESGKQGSSYF.